These T cell receptor beta chains were read from a single sample in a study of blood T cell repertoires in COVID-19. Some clones are missing from TCRdb's copy, which holds only in-frame ones; the method was immunoSEQ multiplex PCR. Among some 230,000 clones listed, approximately 81% were seen once. The specimen sequenced was peripheral blood. These receptor sequences come from a woman aged 60 to 75 who had recovered from COVID-19. Both conserved end residues are part of each CDR3. The order of the fields is D gene, V gene, J gene, clone size, CDR3 protein, CDR3 DNA. D genes are given only for firm matches. The size entry is marked missing in some rows and otherwise reads once, few, many or a size class.

D: TRBD1
V: TRBV7-9
J: TRBJ1-2
size: NA
CDR3: CASSLGRDRGPIYGYTF
DNA: TGTGCCAGCAGCCTTGGGAGGGACAGGGGGCCAATCTATGGCTACACCTTC

D: NA
V: TRBV25-1
J: TRBJ2-7
size: NA
CDR3: CASSERRGLSYEQYF
DNA: TGTGCCAGCAGTGAACGGAGGGGTCTCTCCTACGAGCAGTACTTC

D: NA
V: TRBV10-3
J: TRBJ1-6
size: NA
CDR3: CAIGRLEDSPLHF
DNA: TGTGCCATCGGCAGGTTGGAGGATTCACCCCTCCACTTT

D: NA
V: TRBV6-6
J: TRBJ1-1
size: NA
CDR3: CASSYSTQAPIEAFF
DNA: TGTGCCAGCAGTTACTCTACACAGGCGCCGATTGAAGCTTTCTTT

D: TRBD1
V: TRBV5-4
J: TRBJ2-5
size: NA
CDR3: CASSRGTGDQETQYF
DNA: TGTGCCAGCAGCAGGGGGACAGGCGATCAAGAGACCCAGTACTTC

D: NA
V: TRBV9
J: TRBJ1-1
size: NA
CDR3: CASSVGTFSAEAFF
DNA: TGTGCCAGCAGCGTAGGGACTTTTAGCGCTGAAGCTTTCTTT

D: NA
V: TRBV5-1
J: TRBJ2-2
size: once
CDR3: CASRGPAGSGELFF
DNA: TGCGCCAGCAGAGGCCCCGCAGGGTCCGGGGAGCTGTTTTTT

D: TRBD1
V: TRBV15
J: TRBJ1-4
size: NA
CDR3: CATSPDRSATNEKLFF
DNA: TGTGCCACCAGCCCGGACAGGTCTGCAACTAATGAAAAACTGTTTTTT

D: TRBD1
V: TRBV12-5
J: TRBJ1-3
size: NA
CDR3: CASGKGQGFSGNTIYF
DNA: TGTGCTAGTGGTAAGGGACAGGGTTTCTCTGGAAACACCATATATTTT

D: TRBD2
V: TRBV19
J: TRBJ2-3
size: NA
CDR3: CASTGRRGGTDTQYF
DNA: TGTGCCAGTACGGGTCGGCGGGGGGGAACAGATACGCAGTATTTT

D: NA
V: TRBV11-2
J: TRBJ2-4
size: NA
CDR3: CASSALGGTTYF
DNA: TGTGCCAGCAGCGCCCTCGGCGGGACCACCTACTTC

D: TRBD2
V: TRBV7-6
J: TRBJ2-3
size: NA
CDR3: CASSHEQGSGDASTDTQYF
DNA: TGTGCCAGCAGCCACGAGCAGGGTAGCGGGGACGCTAGCACAGATACGCAGTATTTT

D: NA
V: TRBV11-1
J: TRBJ1-1
size: NA
CDR3: CASSLRDTEAFF
DNA: TGTGCCAGCAGCTTACGGGACACTGAAGCTTTCTTT

D: NA
V: TRBV2
J: TRBJ1-2
size: NA
CDR3: CASSEGHNYGYTF
DNA: TGTGCCAGCAGTGAAGGGCATAACTATGGCTACACCTTC

D: TRBD1
V: TRBV5-1
J: TRBJ1-1
size: few
CDR3: CASSLQGTPTEAFF
DNA: TGCGCCAGCAGCTTACAGGGGACCCCCACTGAAGCTTTCTTT

D: TRBD1
V: TRBV15
J: TRBJ2-5
size: NA
CDR3: CATGPHGTGGPGTQYF
DNA: TGTGCCACCGGCCCCCATGGGACAGGGGGGCCGGGGACCCAGTACTTC

D: NA
V: TRBV21-1
J: TRBJ1-6
size: NA
CDR3: CASSKVGESGVGSPLHF
DNA: TGTGCCAGCAGCAAAGTGGGTGAGAGCGGGGTGGGGTCACCCCTCCACTTT

D: NA
V: TRBV5-6
J: TRBJ1-1
size: NA
CDR3: CASSLLGPGGMNTEAFF
DNA: TGTGCCAGCAGCTTGCTGGGGCCCGGGGGGATGAACACTGAAGCTTTCTTT

D: NA
V: TRBV10-3
J: TRBJ1-2
size: NA
CDR3: CAISESLWGHGYTF
DNA: TGTGCCATCAGTGAGTCCTTGTGGGGGCATGGCTACACCTTC

D: NA
V: TRBV6-5
J: TRBJ1-2
size: NA
CDR3: CASRPSGNGYTF
DNA: TGTGCCAGCAGGCCTTCGGGGAATGGCTACACCTTC

D: NA
V: TRBV7-3
J: TRBJ2-1
size: NA
CDR3: CASSPGSSYNEQFF
DNA: TGTGCCAGCAGTCCAGGAAGCTCCTACAATGAGCAGTTCTTC

D: TRBD2
V: TRBV4-1
J: TRBJ2-1
size: NA
CDR3: CASSQSGGEYNEQFF
DNA: TGCGCCAGCAGCCAAAGCGGGGGGGAATACAATGAGCAGTTCTTC

D: TRBD1
V: TRBV24-1
J: TRBJ1-2
size: NA
CDR3: CATSDPERGRVGGYTF
DNA: TGTGCCACCAGTGATCCAGAGAGGGGGCGCGTTGGTGGCTACACCTTC